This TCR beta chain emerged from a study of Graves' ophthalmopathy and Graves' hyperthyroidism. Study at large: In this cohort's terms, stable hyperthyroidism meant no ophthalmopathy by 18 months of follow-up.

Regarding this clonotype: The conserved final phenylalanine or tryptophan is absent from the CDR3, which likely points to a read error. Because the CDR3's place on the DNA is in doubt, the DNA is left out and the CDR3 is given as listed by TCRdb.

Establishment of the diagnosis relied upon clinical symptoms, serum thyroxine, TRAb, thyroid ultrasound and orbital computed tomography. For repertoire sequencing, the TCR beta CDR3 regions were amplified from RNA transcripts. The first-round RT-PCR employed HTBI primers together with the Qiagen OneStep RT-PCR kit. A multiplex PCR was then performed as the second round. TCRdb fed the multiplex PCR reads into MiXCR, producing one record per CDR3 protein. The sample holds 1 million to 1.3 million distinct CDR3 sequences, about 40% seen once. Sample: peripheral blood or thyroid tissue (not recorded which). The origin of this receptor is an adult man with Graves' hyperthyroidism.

This CDR3 reads CASGRDPTFGS. This chain joins TRBV2 and TRBJ2-5; TRBD1, the D gene given by the table, was not confirmed from the DNA. The CDR3 spans 11 amino acids, including both terminal residues. Germline values: CDR1 SNHLY, CDR2 FYNNEI.